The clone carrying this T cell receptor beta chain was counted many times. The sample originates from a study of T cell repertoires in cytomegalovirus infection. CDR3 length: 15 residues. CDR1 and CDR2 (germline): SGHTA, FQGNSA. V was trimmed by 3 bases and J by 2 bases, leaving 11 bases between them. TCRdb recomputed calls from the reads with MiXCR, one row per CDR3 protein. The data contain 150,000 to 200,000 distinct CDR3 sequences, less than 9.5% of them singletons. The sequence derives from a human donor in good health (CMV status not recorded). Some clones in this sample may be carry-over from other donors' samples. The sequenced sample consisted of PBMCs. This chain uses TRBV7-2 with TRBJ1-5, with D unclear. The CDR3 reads CASSLGRDGNQPQHF. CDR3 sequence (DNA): TGTGCCAGCAGCTTGGGGAGGGATGGCAATCAGCCCCAGCATTTT. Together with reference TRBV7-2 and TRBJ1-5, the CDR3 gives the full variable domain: GAGVSQSPSNKVTEKGKDVELRCDPISGHTALYWYRQSLGQGLEFLIYFQGNSAPDKSGLPSDRFSAERTGGSVSTLTIQRTQQEDSAVYLCASSLGRDGNQPQHFGDGTRLSIL.